This T cell receptor beta chain was retrieved from a study of OX40 agonist ivuxolimab in advanced cancers. Study-level background: Of the patients, three showed partial responses, one with hepatocellular carcinoma and two with cutaneous melanoma.

The protocol was immunoSEQ multiplex PCR, while the TCRdb copy is restricted to in-frame clones and leaves out a portion. The table has around 76,000 clones, roughly 89% seen once. V lost 1 base to trimming and J lost 5 bases, with 6 bases between them. The germline V gene encodes CDR1 SGHTA and CDR2 FQGNSA. The CDR3 has 13 residues. The chain combines TRBV7-2 with TRBJ2-1, with D perhaps matching TRBD1 (5 bases). The TCR originated in an adult with an advanced solid tumor such as melanoma, head and neck, liver or kidney cancer. Sequences were derived from CD4+ or CD8+ T cells sorted from blood, sampled in a trial of the OX40 agonist ivuxolimab. The CDR3 reads CASSLGGHNEQFF. CDR3 sequence (DNA): TGTGCCAGCAGCTTAGGGGGCCACAATGAGCAGTTCTTC.